Detailed here is one TCR beta chain. There is no known antigen for this receptor. Base quality data are lacking; no much larger clone is found one base away. The CDR3 numbers 15 residues from cysteine through phenylalanine. The only DNA kept is the CDR3, 45 bases in frame from the first base. Reading the germline V gene (reference sequence) gives CDR1 SEHNR and CDR2 FQNEAQ. For this chain, trimming is 4 bases at the V end and 5 bases at the J end, and the number of junction bases without a gene match is 6. Peripheral blood CD8+ and CD4+ T cells from healthy donors, Susac syndrome patients and multiple sclerosis patients were profiled by high-throughput TCR beta sequencing. The multiple sclerosis controls were treatment-naive patients who had stable or active relapsing-remitting disease and met the revised McDonald criteria. CD8+ TEMRA cells were enriched by FACS, while bulk CD8+ and CD4+ T cells were purified by magnetic negative isolation. Blood was drawn into EDTA tubes, processed within 24 hours, and PBMCs were isolated by density gradient centrifugation. PBMCs intended for TCR sequencing were frozen in liquid nitrogen and were later thawed in a 37 degrees C water bath. The sorted or isolated CD4+, CD8+ and CD8+ TEMRA cells reached a purity of at least 90%.

RNA was extracted using the RNeasy kit, and about 0.5 to 1 microgram was reverse transcribed with random hexamers. The immunoSEQ multiplex PCR assay, which covers 54 Vbeta and 13 Jbeta segments, was used to amplify TCR beta CDR3 regions. PCR amplification bias was corrected by using a synthetic template baseline for primer optimization and computational correction. Per the source publication's procedure: Reads were assigned to V, D and J genes according to IMGT and analyzed in immunoSEQ Analyzer, with only productive sequences retained. Clonality was computed as one minus Shannon entropy normalized by log2 of the number of productive unique sequences. For each patient and control, public and private clones were evaluated within the 100 most prevalent clones. A clone was defined as Susac-specific if it was absent from the healthy and MS cohorts, from some 1,100 published viral clones and from other ImmuneACCESS disease sequences. TCRdb reran the public reads through fastp at Q25 and MiXCR, keeping productive beta chains. When rows share a CDR3 protein, they turn into one entry using the most common DNA and genes. V and J calls and clone size were set by TCRdb, not the authors. The sample contains 160,000 or so distinct CDR3 sequences, around 95% of them found a single time. The ten largest clonotypes hold about 0.15% of the sample.

The data are from a study of CD8 T cells in Susac syndrome (dated by TCRdb to about 2019). Looking at the study overall: Repertoire sequencing was used to test whether CD8+ T cell activation and differentiation in Susac syndrome was antigen driven. Clonality of the CD8+ T cell repertoire was compared between about a dozen healthy donors, approximately 14 Susac syndrome patients and roughly 15 multiple sclerosis patients. Broader findings and caveats from the paper: The number of individuals in the TCR sequencing and HLA analysis was recognized as being relatively small.

The chain is assembled from TRBV7-9 and TRBJ2-7; 12 of the junction bases match TRBD1. The receptor was derived from a human donor with multiple sclerosis. The sequencing sample was made of CD8+ T cells from PBMCs. The nucleotides are TGTGCCAGCAGCTCCCGGGACAGGGGGCAAAACGAGCAGTACTTC. Its product reads: CASSSRDRGQNEQYF.